These 27 T cell receptor beta chains share one sample of origin, sequenced in a study of PD-1 blockade in classical Hodgkin lymphoma. All patients relapsed after autologous stem cell transplantation, and brentuximab vedotin exposure varied. Profiled with immunoSEQ multiplex PCR; TCRdb holds only in-frame clones, not every one. The sample consists of more than 40,000 clones, around 76% of them appearing once. Sequencing used peripheral blood mononuclear cells (PBMCs), obtained before the second cycle of nivolumab. These receptors were taken from a human donor with classical Hodgkin lymphoma.

CDR3 region: CASSQALRGAYEQYF. The CDR3, as DNA: TGCGCCAGCAGCCAAGCGTTGAGGGGGGCCTACGAGCAGTACTTC. The chain recombines TRBV4-1 with TRBJ2-7, with D perhaps assigned TRBD1 or TRBD2 (6 bases each). Germline lookup yields CDR1 MGHRA and CDR2 YSYEKL. V was clipped by 1 base and J by 2 bases, with 12 bases between them. The CDR3 runs 15 residues.

The J gene is TRBJ1-5, the V gene TRBV6-5; TRBD1 aligns across 7 bases. The length of the CDR3 is 15 residues. The V segment lost 6 bases and the J segment 2 bases; nucleotides outside the gene matches: 7. Per the germline V gene, CDR1 is MNHEY and CDR2 is SVGAGI. The CDR3 bases are TGTGCCAGCAGACGGGACAGAGGAGGCAATCAGCCCCAGCATTTT. It encodes CASRRDRGGNQPQHF.

The chain has TRBV28 and TRBJ1-3; perhaps TRBD1 as D (6 bases). The V gene lost 7 bases and the J gene lost 3 bases, with 13 bases spanning the gap. The CDR3 totals 14 residues. Germline V gene sequence: CDR1 MDHEN, CDR2 SYDVKM. The CDR3 DNA reads TGTGCCAGCAACCACCAGGGGATTGGAAACACCATATATTTT. It specifies CASNHQGIGNTIYF.

J is TRBJ2-3 and V is TRBV5-1; D gene uncertain. The CDR3 is made up of 14 amino acids. Germline V gene data show CDR1 as SGHRS and CDR2 as YFSETQ. V dropped 2 bases and J dropped 4 bases, with 11 bases sitting between them. As DNA, the CDR3 is TGCGCCAGCAGCTTTTCCGGGTCTTCAGATACGCAGTATTTT. Translating it yields CASSFSGSSDTQYF.

The table lists this clone with a count of one. This chain links TRBV7-9 with TRBJ2-3; D may be TRBD1 or TRBD2 (5 bases each). The CDR3 length is 13 residues. Between the trimmed V and J ends, which lost 5 bases and 8 bases, there was a span of 14 bases. CDR1 is SEHNR, CDR2 FQNEAQ, per germline (reference sequence). The CDR3 loop reads CASSPGAAPTQYF. CDR3 DNA sequence: TGTGCCAGCAGCCCCGGGGCAGCCCCTACGCAGTATTTT.

The chain has TRBV7-9 and TRBJ1-1, with D tentatively TRBD1 (6 bases). The ends were cut back, 5 bases at V and 1 base at J, with 11 bases in the middle. This CDR3 contains 14 residues. CDR1 and CDR2 from the germline V gene are SEHNR and FQNEAQ (reference sequence). As DNA, the CDR3 is TGTGCCAGCAGCACCCGACAGGAGAACACTGAAGCTTTCTTT. Amino acids: CASSTRQENTEAFF.

The rearrangement links TRBV7-6 to TRBJ2-3, with 8 positions matching TRBD2. The CDR3 spans 15 residues. Germline CDR1 SGHVS, CDR2 FNYEAQ. The V segment lost 4 bases and the J segment 0 bases; nucleotides outside the gene matches: 3. The CDR3 nucleotides read TGTGCCAGCAGCTATGCTAGCGGGAGCACAGATACGCAGTATTTT. Amino acid sequence: CASSYASGSTDTQYF.

The rearrangement links TRBV5-1 to TRBJ2-1, with D tentatively TRBD2 (6 bases). The CDR3 loop spans 15 amino acids. V lost 0 bases and J 0 bases, leaving 7 bases between the germline ends. Germline V gene lookup returns CDR1 SGHRS and CDR2 YFSETQ. CDR3 DNA: TGCGCCAGCAGCTTGGTGGAGGGCTCCTACAATGAGCAGTTCTTC. As protein: CASSLVEGSYNEQFF.

The V gene is TRBV9, the J gene TRBJ2-1; weak D call: TRBD1 (5 bases). CDR1 is SGDLS, CDR2 YYNGEE, per germline. V was clipped by 1 base and J by 8 bases, with 16 bases between them. The CDR3 extends over 15 amino acids. The CDR3 DNA follows: TGTGCCAGCAGCGTACCAGGTGCAGGGCAATATGAGCAGTTCTTC. It translates to CASSVPGAGQYEQFF.

The chain couples TRBV28 to TRBJ1-5; TRBD1 might be the D (6 bases). Trimming cost V 2 bases and J 0 bases, with 26 bases left between them. Germline V lookup: CDR1 MDHEN, CDR2 SYDVKM. CDR3 size: 21 residues. CDR3 in amino acids: CASSLTLAETQGSPSNQPQHF. In nucleotides, the CDR3 is TGTGCCAGCAGTTTAACCCTCGCTGAAACACAGGGTTCCCCTAGCAATCAGCCCCAGCATTTT. The full variable domain, with the rest looked up from reference TRBV28 and TRBJ1-5, is DVKVTQSSRYLVKRTGEKVFLECVQDMDHENMFWYRQDPGLGLRLIYFSYDVKMKEKGDIPEGYSVSREKKERFSLILESASTNQTSMYLCASSLTLAETQGSPSNQPQHFGDGTRLSIL.

About this clone: Relative to the germline gene, one junction end is altered; a read error may explain this. The genes are TRBV5-1 and TRBJ1-2, with a tentative D call TRBD1 (6 bases). Germline CDR1 is SGHRS and CDR2 is YFSETQ. This CDR3 is 13 amino acids long. CDR3 sequence reads: CASSWGSGVRYTF. CDR3 nucleotide sequence: TGTGCCAGCAGCTGGGGTTCAGGGGTCCGCTACACCTTC.

The J gene is TRBJ2-2, the V gene TRBV28; a possible D gene is TRBD2 (6 bases). V was shortened by 3 bases and J by 12 bases, with 11 bases between the two germline ends. Germline-derived CDR1 and CDR2 are MDHEN and SYDVKM. CDR3 size: 12 residues. CDR3 protein: CASSLMEGKLFF. For the CDR3, the DNA is TGTGCCAGCAGTTTGATGGAGGGCAAGCTGTTTTTT.

The rearrangement links TRBV28 to TRBJ2-1; no clear D gene. The V and J ends lost 2 bases and 2 bases respectively, with 7 bases between them. Germline-derived CDR1 and CDR2 are MDHEN and SYDVKM. The CDR3 consists of 14 residues. CDR3: CASSLEDAYNEQFF. In nucleotides, the CDR3 is TGTGCCAGCAGTTTAGAGGATGCCTACAATGAGCAGTTCTTC.

J is TRBJ1-1 and V is TRBV19; D ambiguous. V was clipped by 1 base and J by 1 base, with 7 bases between them. CDR1 and CDR2 from the germline V gene are LNHDA and SQIVND (reference sequence). The CDR3 loop spans 14 amino acids. The CDR3 coding sequence is TGTGCCAGTAGTATAGGGCGGGAGAACACTGAAGCTTTCTTT. It is translated as CASSIGRENTEAFF.

The chain uses TRBV5-6 and TRBJ2-3, with 9 bases fitting TRBD1. Germline values: CDR1 SGHDT, CDR2 YYEEEE. V shed 1 base, J shed 5 bases, and the junction held 8 bases outside the gene matches. The CDR3 length is 16 residues. The CDR3 DNA reads as TGTGCCAGCAGCTTGACGTTGACAGGGGGGGTAGATACGCAGTATTTT. Protein product: CASSLTLTGGVDTQYF. The entire variable domain, with the rest obtained from reference TRBV5-6 and TRBJ2-3, is as follows: DAGVTQSPTHLIKTRGQQVTLRCSPKSGHDTVSWYQQALGQGPQFIFQYYEEEERQRGNFPDRFSGHQFPNYSSELNVNALLLGDSALYLCASSLTLTGGVDTQYFGPGTRLTVL.

The rearrangement uses TRBV6-5 and TRBJ2-1, with D perhaps matching TRBD2 (6 bases). V was clipped by 7 bases and J by 3 bases, with 13 bases between them. This CDR3 contains 14 residues. Germline V CDR1 and CDR2: MNHEY, SVGAGI. The CDR3 DNA reads TGTGCCAGCACCTCCGGGACTGGCTACAATGAGCAGTTCTTC. It translates to CASTSGTGYNEQFF.

In DNA, the CDR3 is TGCGCCAGCAGTGAGTGGTTTAGGGAGAACTATGGCTACACCTTC. This sequence encodes CASSEWFRENYGYTF. The chain has TRBV10-1 and TRBJ1-2, with D unclear. Germline assignment: CDR1 WNHNN and CDR2 SYGVQD (reference sequence). V was clipped by 1 base and J by 2 bases, with 11 bases between them. CDR3 length: 15 amino acids.

A single count supports this clone. The chain joins TRBV7-9 to TRBJ2-7; TRBD2 matches 8 bases. The trim removed 7 bases at V and 5 bases at J, leaving 1 base unmatched. This CDR3 is 11 amino acids long. Per the germline V gene, CDR1 is SEHNR and CDR2 is FQNEAQ (reference sequence). The CDR3 DNA reads TGTGCCAGCACAGCGGGAGACGAGCAGTACTTC. The encoded protein is CASTAGDEQYF.

This sequence joins TRBV27 and TRBJ2-3; D gene unclear. The CDR3 runs 8 residues. The V end was cut by 8 bases, the J end by 6 bases, with 0 bases between. Germline CDR1 and CDR2: MNHEY and SMNVEV (reference sequence). This CDR3 reads CASDTQYF. CDR3 nucleotides: TGTGCCAGCGATACGCAGTATTTT.

J is TRBJ1-1 and V is TRBV28; no definite D call. V gave up 7 bases and J gave up 11 bases, with 11 bases separating them. This CDR3 comprises 10 residues. Germline CDR1 reads MDHEN; CDR2 reads SYDVKM. CDR3 sequence: CASKLVRAFF. The CDR3 nucleotides are TGTGCCAGCAAATTGGTGAGGGCTTTCTTT.

Within the sample, this clone is medium-sized (0.01 to 0.1%). V usage is TRBV27 and J usage is TRBJ1-4, with TRBD1 matching 7 bases. The V gene end was trimmed by 5 bases and the J gene end by 5 bases; junction bases not matched to a gene: 5. Germline lookup yields CDR1 MNHEY and CDR2 SMNVEV (reference sequence). The CDR3 extends over 14 amino acids. In DNA form, the CDR3 reads TGTGCCAGCAGTCCCGGACAGGTCAATGAAAAACTGTTTTTT. Protein sequence: CASSPGQVNEKLFF.

This chain uses TRBV28 with TRBJ2-7, with D tentatively TRBD1 (6 bases). The V end was cut by 1 base, the J end by 2 bases, with 12 bases between. CDR1 and CDR2 from the germline V gene are MDHEN and SYDVKM. The CDR3 has 15 residues. The CDR3 loop reads CASSLSGGGTYEQYF. In nucleotides, the CDR3 is TGTGCCAGCAGTTTATCTGGGGGCGGAACCTACGAGCAGTACTTC.

This clone is a singleton in its sample. The rearrangement joins TRBV4-3 to TRBJ2-7; no reliable D call. Germline CDR1 is LGHNA and CDR2 is YSLEER. The CDR3 is 15 residues long. V was trimmed by 2 bases and J by 2 bases, leaving 13 bases between them. The CDR3 DNA reads TGCGCCAGCAGCCAACACGACTCTCAGGCCTACGAGCAGTACTTC. Translation: CASSQHDSQAYEQYF.

This clone was seen a few times. The gene calls are TRBV5-4 and TRBJ2-6; D remains unclear. CDR3 length: 15 residues. Trimming left V 6 bases short and J 1 base short, with 11 bases between. Germline CDR1 and CDR2: SGHNT and YYREEE (reference sequence). This CDR3 is CASKILGSGANVLTF. The DNA of the CDR3 is TGTGCCAGCAAAATCCTTGGATCTGGGGCCAACGTCCTGACTTTC.

The chain uses TRBV6-5 and TRBJ2-5; D is perhaps TRBD1 or TRBD2 (5 bases each). V lost 8 bases and J 5 bases, leaving 12 bases between the germline ends. Germline lookup yields CDR1 MNHEY and CDR2 SVGAGI. The CDR3 is 12 residues long. CDR3 residues: CASGPRGETQYF. The CDR3 region has the DNA TGTGCCAGCGGGCCCCGGGGCGAGACCCAGTACTTC.

The genes are TRBV6-5 and TRBJ2-1, with 9 bases that match TRBD2. Germline V lookup: CDR1 MNHEY, CDR2 SVGAGI. V shed 0 bases, J shed 7 bases, and the junction held 4 bases outside the gene matches. This CDR3 contains 15 residues. CDR3 protein: CASSYSAGGRNEQFF. The DNA for the CDR3 is TGTGCCAGCAGTTACTCTGCGGGAGGGAGGAATGAGCAGTTCTTC.

V is TRBV19 and J is TRBJ2-5, with 10 bases fitting TRBD2. This CDR3 has 17 amino acids. V shed 4 bases and J 2 bases; nucleotides not matched to a gene: 10. Germline CDR1 is LNHDA and CDR2 is SQIVND (reference sequence). CDR3 sequence reads: CASSSDPSGSRQETQYF. CDR3 DNA sequence: TGTGCCAGTAGTAGCGACCCTAGCGGGAGTAGACAAGAGACCCAGTACTTC.